This T cell receptor (beta chain) came from a study of blood T cell repertoires in COVID-19. For the study at large: Samples of COVID-19 (acute and convalescent) were obtained from the United States, Italy and Spain.

The CDR3 contains 16 residues. Trimming cost V 0 bases and J 3 bases; bases outside gene matches: 3. Germline V CDR1 and CDR2: MNHEY, SVGAGI. The assay was immunoSEQ multiplex PCR, and TCRdb's table has in-frame clones only and misses some. The sample lists about 190,000 clones, 82% occurring once. The Seattle patients, enrolled during active infection, were followed longitudinally. Sequenced input: peripheral blood. The TCR was taken from a woman between 55 and 75 years old with COVID-19, enrolled during active disease. The rearrangement joins TRBV6-5 to TRBJ2-2, with 8 bases aligning to TRBD1. CDR3 in DNA: TGTGCCAGCAGTTACTCCGGACAGGGACACACCGGGGAGCTGTTTTTT. Residues: CASSYSGQGHTGELFF.